This TCR beta chain was obtained from a study of T cell responses to AZD1222 COVID-19 vaccine. The CDR3 has 15 amino acids. Germline V gives CDR1 SGHRS, CDR2 YFSETQ. V lost 4 bases and J 0 bases, leaving 13 bases between the germline ends. Sequencing used immunoSEQ multiplex PCR; TCRdb keeps in-frame clones, though not all of them. Among around 150,000 clones listed, over 75% were seen once. This receptor was identified in an adult who received the MenACWY meningococcal vaccine as a control. This chain connects TRBV5-1 to TRBJ1-1, with D tentatively TRBD1 (6 bases). The source material was peripheral blood, sampled 28 days after the second dose of the MenACWY control vaccine. Here the CDR3 DNA reads TGCGCCAGCAGCCCTGGGGACACAGTGAACACTGAAGCTTTCTTT. The encoded protein is CASSPGDTVNTEAFF.